The 11 T cell receptor beta chains presented below share a single source sample, sequenced in a study of regulatory T cells in long-lasting Graves disease. Relying on iRepertoire HTBI primers and Arm-PCR of CDR3 regions, the team built TCR beta libraries. MiXCR, applied by TCRdb to the multiplex PCR reads, yields one record per CDR3 protein. The sample lists hundreds of thousands of distinct CDR3 sequences, about 16% seen once, with approximately 18% in the top ten. The time point here: newly diagnosed GD, antithyroid drugs for less than 3 months. After RNA was extracted from PBMCs, the TCR library was made from it. This sample was also put to use in a study of T cells in Graves' hyperthyroidism and ophthalmopathy.

Source: peripheral blood mononuclear cells (PBMCs), taken at new diagnosis, from a patient treated with antithyroid drugs. The receptors originated from a young woman with Graves disease.

The chain couples TRBV3-1 to TRBJ2-3; 8 positions match TRBD2. Germline V gene lookup returns CDR1 LGHDT and CDR2 YNNKEL (reference sequence). CDR3 length: 18 residues. The V gene end was trimmed by 2 bases and the J gene end by 2 bases; junction bases not matched to a gene: 12. The CDR3 DNA is TGTGCCAGCAGCCAACTCACCCCGGGACTAGATGACACAGATACGCAGTATTTT. The encoded protein is CASSQLTPGLDDTDTQYF.

This clonotype was found many times. The chain links TRBV6-1 to TRBJ1-5; weak D call: TRBD1 (5 bases). CDR1 is MNHNS, CDR2 SASEGT, per germline. This CDR3 is 16 amino acids long. V shed 5 bases and J shed 0 bases, with 14 bases lying between them. CDR3 in DNA: TGTGCCAGCAGTCGAACAGGTGGGGATAGCAATCAGCCCCAGCATTTT. The encoded protein is CASSRTGGDSNQPQHF.

This clonotype was seen repeatedly, ten times or more. The chain carries TRBV15 and TRBJ2-4; D gene uncertain. The CDR3 is 11 residues long. Deletions cut 1 base from V and 10 bases from J, with 5 bases between. The germline gives CDR1 LNHNV, CDR2 YYDKDF (reference sequence). CDR3 bases: TGTGCCACCAGCAGAGGGGCAATTCAGTACTTC. It is translated as CATSRGAIQYF. Complete variable domain (other parts from reference TRBV15 and TRBJ2-4): DAMVIQNPRYQVTQFGKPVTLSCSQTLNHNVMYWYQQKSSQAPKLLFHYYDKDFNNEADTPDNFQSRRPNTSFCFLDIRSPGLGDTAMYLCATSRGAIQYFGAGTRLSVL.

This clonotype has just a few counts. The J gene is TRBJ2-7, the V gene TRBV18; D gene unclear. The CDR3 is 16 residues long. The germline V and J ends were trimmed by 6 bases and 2 bases, with 20 bases remaining between them. In germline, CDR1 is KGHSH, CDR2 LQKENI. In nucleotides, the CDR3 is TGTGCCAGCTCCCCGCCGGGTCAACGAAGCGCCTACGAGCAGTACTTC. It translates to CASSPPGQRSAYEQYF.

This clonotype turned up a few times. This chain connects TRBV6-1 to TRBJ2-7; 7 bases are a match to TRBD1. The CDR3 runs 17 residues. The trim removed 4 bases at V and 1 base at J, leaving 13 bases unmatched. Per the germline V gene, CDR1 is MNHNS and CDR2 is SASEGT. The CDR3 spells CASSGVPGTDVSYEQYF. CDR3 DNA sequence: TGTGCCAGCAGTGGGGTACCGGGGACAGATGTTTCCTACGAGCAGTACTTC.

This clonotype was found many times. The V and J genes are TRBV6-2 or TRBV6-3 and TRBJ1-6; tentatively, D is TRBD1 (6 bases). Germline values: CDR1 MNHEY, CDR2 SVGEGT. Between the trimmed V and J ends, which lost 2 bases and 7 bases, there was a span of 9 bases. The CDR3 length is 14 residues. The CDR3 sequence: CASSYTTGNSPLHF. The CDR3 region has the DNA TGTGCCAGCAGTTACACCACAGGGAATTCACCCCTCCACTTT.

Details on this clonotype: A read error may explain this, as a much larger clone is one base away. The gene calls are TRBV19 and TRBJ1-1; D might be TRBD1 (5 bases). Germline V gene data show CDR1 as LNHDA and CDR2 as SQIVND (reference sequence). Trimming left V 0 bases short and J 0 bases short, with 11 bases between. CDR3 length equals 16 residues. For the CDR3, the DNA is TGTGCCAGTAGTATAGATCGGAAGGACATGAACACTGAAGCTTTCTTT. It is translated as CASSIDRKDMNTEAFF.

This clonotype was seen a few times. V gene TRBV9 combines with J gene TRBJ1-6; D possibly corresponds to TRBD1 (5 bases). V shed 4 bases and J shed 4 bases, with 12 bases lying between them. CDR3 size: 15 residues. From germline, CDR1 is SGDLS and CDR2 YYNGEE. The CDR3 region has the DNA TGTGCCAGCAGCCCCCCGGGACGGTATAATTCACCCCTCCACTTT. Protein sequence: CASSPPGRYNSPLHF.

The chain is built from TRBV28 and TRBJ2-7, with 8 bases fitting TRBD2. Germline V gene sequence: CDR1 MDHEN, CDR2 SYDVKM. V trimming: 7 bases; J trimming: 4 bases; junction bases outside the gene matches: 12. This CDR3 contains 15 residues. The CDR3 region has the DNA TGTGCCAGCACCCTCACTAGCGGAGTGGGGTACGAGCAGTACTTC. Translating gives CASTLTSGVGYEQYF.

This clonotype was counted between two and nine times. This chain joins TRBV28 and TRBJ2-7; 9 bases map to TRBD2. The trim removed 7 bases at V and 2 bases at J, leaving 6 bases unmatched. The CDR3 extends over 14 amino acids. Germline V gene sequence: CDR1 MDHEN, CDR2 SYDVKM. The CDR3 reads CASNKLAGPYEQYF. The CDR3 region has the DNA TGTGCCAGCAACAAACTAGCGGGCCCCTACGAGCAGTACTTC. The full variable domain, rest sourced from reference TRBV28 and TRBJ2-7, is DVKVTQSSRYLVKRTGEKVFLECVQDMDHENMFWYRQDPGLGLRLIYFSYDVKMKEKGDIPEGYSVSREKKERFSLILESASTNQTSMYLCASNKLAGPYEQYFGPGTRLTVT.

A note on this clonotype: A much larger clone sits a single nucleotide away, making a read error possible. The final CDR3 position lacks the conserved phenylalanine or tryptophan, pointing to a likely read error. The CDR3 DNA reads as TGTGCCAGCAGAACCCAGGGGGGCACCGGGGAGCTGTTTTCT. Protein sequence: CASRTQGGTGELFS. The chain uses TRBV6-1 and TRBJ2-2; D is possibly TRBD1 (7 bases). CDR3 size: 14 residues. V lost 6 bases to trimming and J lost 4 bases, with 12 bases between them. Per the germline V gene, CDR1 is MNHNS and CDR2 is SASEGT.